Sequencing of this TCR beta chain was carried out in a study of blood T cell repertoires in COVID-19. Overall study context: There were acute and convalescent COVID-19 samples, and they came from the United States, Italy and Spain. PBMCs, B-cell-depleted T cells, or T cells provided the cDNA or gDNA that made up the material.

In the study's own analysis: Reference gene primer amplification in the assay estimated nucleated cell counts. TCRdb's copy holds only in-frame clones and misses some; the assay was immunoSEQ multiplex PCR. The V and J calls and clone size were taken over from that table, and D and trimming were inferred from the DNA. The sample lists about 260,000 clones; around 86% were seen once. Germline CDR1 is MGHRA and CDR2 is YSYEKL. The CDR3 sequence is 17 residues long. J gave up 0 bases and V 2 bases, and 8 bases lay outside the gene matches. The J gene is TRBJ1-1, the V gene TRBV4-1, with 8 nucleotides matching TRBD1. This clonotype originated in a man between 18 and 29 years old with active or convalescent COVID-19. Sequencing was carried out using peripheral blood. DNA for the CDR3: TGCGCCAGCAGCCAAAGCGGCAGGGGGCTAATGAACACTGAAGCTTTCTTT. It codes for CASSQSGRGLMNTEAFF.